What follows is one TCR beta chain and its context. Germline is not matched at one junction end, which may reflect a read error. This specimen comes from a study of cytomegalovirus exposure and HLA in healthy donors. Libraries were prepared by immunoSEQ multiplex PCR; TCRdb keeps only in-frame clonotypes and omits some of them. The sample contains about 310,000 clones, approximately 86% of which appear only once. The CDR3 has 14 amino acids. Germline V gene sequence: CDR1 MNHEY, CDR2 SVGAGI. This chain connects TRBV6-5 to TRBJ2-3, with 7 bases that match TRBD1. The sample taken for sequencing was PBMCs. The origin of this receptor is a man aged 30-40 years in good health and CMV-seronegative. The CDR3 loop reads CASSDSQGPDTQYF. CDR3 sequence (DNA): TGTGCCAGCAGTGACTCACAGGGGCCAGATACGCAGTATTTT.